The source of this TCR beta chain is a study of blood T cell repertoires in COVID-19. Using immunoSEQ multiplex PCR, the repertoire was profiled, and TCRdb retains in-frame clones only, with some absent. The table records about 200,000 clones, approximately 82% of them present only once. The CDR3 has 14 amino acids. Germline values: CDR1 KGHSH, CDR2 LQKENI. With 3 bases removed from V and 6 bases from J, the gap between germline ends came to 13 bases. The chain employs TRBV18 and TRBJ2-3; tentative D call: TRBD2 (6 bases). The receptor comes from a human donor with acute or convalescent COVID-19. The donor label of this sample is uncertain. Sequenced input: peripheral blood. CDR3 in amino acids: CASSPTRGFDTQYF. The CDR3 coding sequence is TGTGCCAGCTCACCTACCCGGGGGTTCGATACGCAGTATTTT. The whole variable domain, remainder taken from reference TRBV18 and TRBJ2-3, is NAGVMQNPRHLVRRRGQEARLRCSPMKGHSHVYWYRQLPEEGLKFMVYLQKENIIDESGMPKERFSAEFPKEGPSILRIQQVVRGDSAAYFCASSPTRGFDTQYFGPGTRLTVL.